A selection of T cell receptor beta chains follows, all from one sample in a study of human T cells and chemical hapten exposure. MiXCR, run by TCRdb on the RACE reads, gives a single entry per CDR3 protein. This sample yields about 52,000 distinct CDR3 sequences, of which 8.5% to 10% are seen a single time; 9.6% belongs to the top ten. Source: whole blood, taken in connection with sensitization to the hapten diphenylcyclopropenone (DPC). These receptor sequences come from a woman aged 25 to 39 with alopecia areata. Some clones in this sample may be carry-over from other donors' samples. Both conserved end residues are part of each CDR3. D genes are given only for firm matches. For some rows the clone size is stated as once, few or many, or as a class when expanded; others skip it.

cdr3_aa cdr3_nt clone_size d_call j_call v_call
CASSLITGAVPGLAGSDTQYF TGTGCCAGCAGTTTAATTACAGGGGCGGTCCCGGGACTAGCGGGGTCGGATACGCAGTATTTT few TRBD2 TRBJ2-3 TRBV5-6
CASSRAGNYGYTF TGTGCCAGCAGCCGCGCGGGGAACTATGGCTACACCTTC few - TRBJ1-2 TRBV11-2
CASSLTGEDQPQHF TGTGCCAGCAGCTTGACAGGGGAGGATCAGCCCCAGCATTTT few TRBD1 TRBJ1-5 TRBV7-9
CASSLGLGQGVGGYTF TGTGCCAGCAGTTTGGGTTTGGGACAGGGAGTTGGTGGCTACACCTTC many TRBD1 TRBJ1-2 TRBV12-3/TRBV12-4
CATSDQGQGTMNKQFF TGTGCCACCAGTGACCAGGGACAGGGGACAATGAATAAGCAGTTCTTC few TRBD1 TRBJ2-1 TRBV24-1
CAGGGGDETQYF TGTGCCGGGGGGGGGGGCGATGAGACCCAGTACTTC few - TRBJ2-5 TRBV28
CASSSSLNTEAFF TGTGCCAGCAGTTCCAGTTTGAACACTGAAGCTTTCTTT many - TRBJ1-1 TRBV28
CASSPGTSGDINEQFF TGTGCCAGCTCACCCGGGACTAGCGGGGACATCAATGAGCAGTTCTTC few TRBD2 TRBJ2-1 TRBV18
CASSQDPGESNYGYTF TGCGCCAGCAGCCAAGATCCCGGAGAAAGTAACTATGGCTACACCTTC many - TRBJ1-2 TRBV4-3
CSARDSVSSWDTQYF TGCAGTGCTAGAGATAGCGTGTCTAGTTGGGATACGCAGTATTTT many - TRBJ2-3 TRBV20-1
CATSGGRDNEQFF TGTGCCACCTCGGGTGGACGCGACAATGAGCAGTTCTTC many - TRBJ2-1 TRBV7-9
CASSLGGGTTDTQYF TGTGCCAGCAGCTTAGGCGGGGGCACCACAGATACGCAGTATTTT few - TRBJ2-3 TRBV7-9
CASSQGRSNSPLHF TGTGCCAGCAGCCAAGGCCGGAGTAATTCACCCCTCCACTTT - - TRBJ1-6 TRBV3-1
CASSEGTYEQYF TGTGCCAGCAGTGAAGGAACCTACGAGCAGTACTTC - - TRBJ2-7 TRBV6-1
CATRQGREKLFF TGTGCCACCCGACAGGGACGAGAAAAACTGTTTTTT many TRBD1 TRBJ1-4 TRBV28
CASSERGLLNQPQHF TGTGCCAGCAGTGAACGGGGCCTCCTCAATCAGCCCCAGCATTTT many - TRBJ1-5 TRBV6-1
CASSQRSSGNTIYF TGTGCCAGCAGCCAACGCTCCTCTGGAAACACCATATATTTT - - TRBJ1-3 TRBV4-2
CASSLTELGAQYF TGTGCCAGCAGTTTAACGGAGCTTGGTGCGCAGTATTTT few - TRBJ2-3 TRBV27
CATSAARSGQPQHF TGTGCCACCAGTGCAGCCAGGTCGGGTCAGCCCCAGCATTTT many - TRBJ1-5 TRBV24-1
CASSRQGYSYEQYF TGTGCCAGCAGCAGACAGGGCTACTCCTACGAGCAGTACTTC many TRBD1 TRBJ2-7 TRBV12-3/TRBV12-4
CASSIDRQGRNYGYTF TGTGCCAGTAGTATAGACCGACAGGGACGGAACTATGGCTACACCTTC many TRBD1 TRBJ1-2 TRBV19
CSAPKQNSPLHF TGCAGTGCTCCCAAACAGAATTCACCCCTCCACTTT many - TRBJ1-6 TRBV20-1
CSARTGNMNTEAFF TGCAGTGCCAGGACAGGGAACATGAACACTGAAGCTTTCTTT few TRBD1 TRBJ1-1 TRBV20-1
CASKLGVVADTQYF TGTGCCAGCAAATTGGGGGTGGTAGCAGATACGCAGTATTTT - - TRBJ2-3 TRBV6-2/TRBV6-3
CASRLAGGGEQYF TGCGCCAGCAGACTAGCGGGGGGCGGCGAGCAGTACTTC - TRBD2 TRBJ2-7 TRBV5-1
CASSLGGRSSGANVLTF TGCGCCAGCAGCTTGGGGGGGCGCAGCTCTGGGGCCAACGTCCTGACTTTC few - TRBJ2-6 TRBV5-1